This T cell receptor (beta chain) came from a study of shared clonotypes between healthy human individuals. Study results and caveats: The sharing of approximately 4.6% of naive CD4 clonotypes was seen across a handful of donors. Non-shared clonotypes had lower generation probabilities than clonotypes shared by all four sorted-subset donors.

Terminally differentiated effector memory CD45RA+ cells were excluded from the naive CD8 cells, which were CD45RO-negative and positively selected for CCR7. As handled by the study authors: ImmunoSEQ output lacked quality scores and full-length reads, limiting matched filtering. This table comes from immunoSEQ multiplex PCR, and its TCRdb copy is limited to in-frame clones, with some not included. The D gene and trimming were derived from the DNA, and the V and J assignments and clone size from that table. The data show roughly 2.1 million clones, around 93% seen once. Trimming removed 4 bases at V and 2 bases at J, with 18 bases between. The CDR3 has 16 amino acids. The germline V gene has CDR1 PRHDT and CDR2 FYEKMQ (reference sequence). Points on this clone: Its cognate antigen is unknown.

This sequence originates from a man younger than 30 in good health. Some clones in this sample may be carry-over from other donors' samples. Sequencing was carried out using naive CD8+ T cells from PBMCs. The gene calls are TRBV13 and TRBJ2-7; D may match TRBD1 or TRBD2 (6 bases each). CDR3 sequence reads: CASSSRGRDEPYEQYF. CDR3 sequence (DNA): TGTGCCAGCAGCTCCCGGGGGCGGGACGAACCCTACGAGCAGTACTTC.